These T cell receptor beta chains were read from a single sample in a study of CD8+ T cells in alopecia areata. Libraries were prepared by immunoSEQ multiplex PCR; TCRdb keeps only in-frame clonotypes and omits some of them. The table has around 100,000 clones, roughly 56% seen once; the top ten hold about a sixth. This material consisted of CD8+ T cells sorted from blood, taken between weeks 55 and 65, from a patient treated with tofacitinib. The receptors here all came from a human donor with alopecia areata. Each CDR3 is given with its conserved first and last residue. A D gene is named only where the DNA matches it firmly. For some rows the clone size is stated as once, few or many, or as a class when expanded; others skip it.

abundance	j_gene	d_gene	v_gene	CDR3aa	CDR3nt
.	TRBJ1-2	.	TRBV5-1	CASSLDLASYGYTF	TGCGCCAGCAGCTTAGATTTGGCGTCCTATGGCTACACCTTC
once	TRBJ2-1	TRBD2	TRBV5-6	CASSVTSGEKFF	TGTGCCAGCAGCGTTACTAGCGGGGAAAAGTTCTTC
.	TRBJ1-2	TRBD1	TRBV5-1	CASGPGQPNYGYTF	TGCGCCAGCGGACCGGGACAGCCGAACTATGGCTACACCTTC
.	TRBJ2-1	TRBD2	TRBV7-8	CASSLRLAVAGYEQFF	TGTGCCAGCAGCTTAAGACTAGCGGTGGCGGGGTATGAGCAGTTCTTC
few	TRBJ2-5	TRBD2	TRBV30	CAWSTSGGALGRETQYF	TGTGCCTGGTCTACTAGCGGGGGGGCCTTAGGCCGGGAGACCCAGTACTTC
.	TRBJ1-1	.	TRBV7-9	CASTPDTEAFF	TGTGCCAGCACCCCAGACACTGAAGCTTTCTTT
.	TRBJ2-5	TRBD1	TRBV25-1	CASSEFWDRDQETQYF	TGTGCCAGCAGTGAATTTTGGGACAGGGACCAAGAGACCCAGTACTTC
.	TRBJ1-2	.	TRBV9	CASSGLEGSYGYTF	TGTGCCAGCAGCGGTCTGGAGGGTTCCTATGGCTACACCTTC
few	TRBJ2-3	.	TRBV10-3	CAISTPSGSETDTQYF	TGTGCCATCAGTACACCCAGCGGTAGTGAGACAGATACGCAGTATTTT
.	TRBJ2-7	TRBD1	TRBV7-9	CASRGQYEQYF	TGTGCCAGCAGGGGACAGTACGAGCAGTACTTC
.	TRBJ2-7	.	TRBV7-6	CASSLSPSYEQYF	TGTGCCAGCAGCTTGAGCCCCTCCTACGAGCAGTACTTC
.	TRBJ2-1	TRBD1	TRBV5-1	CASSTETGYYNEQFF	TGCGCCAGCAGCACGGAGACAGGGTACTACAATGAGCAGTTCTTC
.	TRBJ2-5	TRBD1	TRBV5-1	CASRDRVQETQYF	TGCGCCAGCCGGGACAGGGTCCAAGAGACCCAGTACTTC
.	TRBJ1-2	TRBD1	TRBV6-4	CASLTGDPLYGYTF	TGTGCCAGCCTGACAGGGGATCCTCTCTATGGCTACACCTTC